The 3 T cell receptor beta chains given below trace back to one sample, sequenced in a study of blood T cell repertoires in COVID-19. Some clones are missing from TCRdb's copy, which holds only in-frame ones; the method was immunoSEQ multiplex PCR. The sample lists some 80,000 clones, around nine tenths seen once, with roughly 5.3% in the top ten. Sequencing input: peripheral blood. Receptors were obtained from an elderly woman with active or convalescent COVID-19.

The chain combines TRBV27 with TRBJ2-1; TRBD2 matches at 11 bases. Germline CDR1 is MNHEY and CDR2 is SMNVEV (reference sequence). The CDR3 is made up of 15 amino acids. V lost 0 bases, J lost 7 bases, and 2 bases stayed unmatched. The CDR3 DNA sequence: TGTGCCAGCAGTTTATCTAGCGGGAGGGTAAATGAGCAGTTCTTC. Translated, it gives CASSLSSGRVNEQFF.

This clone was found a few times. The V and J genes are TRBV7-9 and TRBJ1-1; TRBD1 matches at 7 bases. Unmatched junction bases numbered 4, after V lost 8 bases and J lost 7 bases. Germline V gene data show CDR1 as SEHNR and CDR2 as FQNEAQ (reference sequence). This CDR3 is built from 11 residues. The CDR3 reads CASARDSEAFF. The CDR3 DNA reads TGTGCCAGCGCCAGGGACAGTGAAGCTTTCTTT.

The chain uses TRBV6-5 and TRBJ1-2; 9 positions match TRBD1. J lost 8 bases, V lost 3 bases, and 10 bases had no gene match. Germline CDR1 MNHEY, CDR2 SVGAGI. The CDR3 length is 15 residues. The CDR3: CASSYAGTGTQGYTF. The CDR3 bases are TGTGCCAGCAGTTATGCCGGGACAGGGACTCAAGGCTACACCTTC.